This T cell receptor beta chain was captured by sequencing in a study of Ad26.COV2.S vaccination and SARS-CoV-2 variants. Study-level information: Trial arm assignment for the donor was COV1001 Ad26.COV2.S.

V lost 10 bases, J lost 6 bases, and 19 bases lay in between. The CDR3 spans 13 residues. Looked up from germline, CDR1 is ENHRY and CDR2 is SYGVKD. Treatment given: around 19 received Ad26.COV2.S at low or high dose, single or two shots; about 5 received placebo; per-sample allocation not given. After the first vaccine or placebo injection, samples were drawn on day 63. As its vector, the vaccine had Ad26, which expressed Wuhan-strain SARS-CoV-2 spike. The repertoire was sequenced with immunoSEQ multiplex PCR; TCRdb's copy has only in-frame clones and lacks some. The sample holds a few hundred thousand clones, about nine tenths seen once.

The material sequenced was peripheral blood, taken in a trial of Ad26.COV2.S vaccine versus placebo. The gene calls are TRBV10-3 and TRBJ2-7; no reliable D call. This sequence was found in a person aged 18-60 years who received the Ad26.COV2.S COVID-19 vaccine or a placebo. CDR3: CATALPPPVEQYF. The CDR3 bases are TGTGCCACCGCTCTACCTCCTCCGGTCGAGCAGTACTTC.